This TCR beta chain was captured in a study of regulatory T cells in long-lasting Graves disease. Trimming took 2 bases from V and 10 from J; bases not matched to a gene: 6. Germline V gene data show CDR1 as SGHKS and CDR2 as YYEKEE (reference sequence). The CDR3 spans 14 residues. In this sample, this clonotype turned up a few times. Library construction for TCR beta used iRepertoire HTBI primers and Arm-PCR of CDR3 regions. Each CDR3 protein is one row after TCRdb ran MiXCR on the multiplex PCR reads. Counted here are 380,000 or so distinct CDR3 sequences, about 17% occurring once; the ten biggest clones make up 20%. Time point denoted: newly diagnosed GD, antithyroid drugs for less than 3 months. The TCR library used RNA extracted from PBMCs. These data were also reused for a study on T cells in Graves' hyperthyroidism and ophthalmopathy. That work contributes: Subjects aged 18 to 65 presented with newly diagnosed hyperthyroidism of less than 2 months' duration.

The chain joins TRBV5-5 to TRBJ1-6; 7 bases match TRBD1. The sample in question was peripheral blood mononuclear cells (PBMCs), obtained at new diagnosis, from a patient treated with antithyroid drugs. This receptor was obtained from a woman between 18 and 29 years old with Graves disease. The CDR3 loop is CASSFKGAGSPLHF. CDR3 nucleotides: TGTGCCAGCAGCTTTAAGGGGGCAGGGTCACCCCTCCACTTT.